This entry concerns a single T cell receptor (beta chain). TCRdb passed the 5' RACE reads through MiXCR, listing each CDR3 protein once. The sample holds about 400,000 distinct CDR3 sequences, more than 20% seen once. These data come from a study of T-cell memory formation after mild COVID-19. This sequence was found in an adult woman who had mild COVID-19 (a few samples of this study predate the infection). Cell type and time point are not known. The sequenced material came from PBMCs or a T cell subset sorted from them (not recorded which).

The CDR3 sequence is CASRLSDEQFF. CDR3 DNA: TGTGCCAGCAGGTTATCGGATGAGCAGTTCTTC. V usage is TRBV11-3 and J usage is TRBJ2-1; D is ambiguous. CDR1 and CDR2 from the germline V gene are SGHNT and YENEEA. The V and J ends lost 6 bases and 8 bases respectively, with 8 bases between them. The CDR3 extends over 11 amino acids.